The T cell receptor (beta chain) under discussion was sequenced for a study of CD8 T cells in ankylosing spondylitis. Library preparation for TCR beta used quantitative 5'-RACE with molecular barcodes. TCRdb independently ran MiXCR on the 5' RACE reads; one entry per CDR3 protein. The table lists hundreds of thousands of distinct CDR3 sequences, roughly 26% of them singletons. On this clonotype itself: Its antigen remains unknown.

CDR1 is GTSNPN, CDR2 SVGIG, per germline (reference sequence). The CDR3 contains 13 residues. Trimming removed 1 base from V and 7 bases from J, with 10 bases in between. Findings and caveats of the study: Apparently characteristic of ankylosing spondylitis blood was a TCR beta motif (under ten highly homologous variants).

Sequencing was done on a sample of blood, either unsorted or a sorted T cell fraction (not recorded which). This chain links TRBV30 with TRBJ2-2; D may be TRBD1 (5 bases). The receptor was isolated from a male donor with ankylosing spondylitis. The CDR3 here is CAWSADRGGELFF. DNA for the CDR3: TGTGCCTGGAGTGCCGACAGAGGCGGGGAGCTGTTTTTT.